This TCR beta chain was identified during a study of Ad26.COV2.S vaccination and SARS-CoV-2 variants. Treatment here: over 15 received Ad26.COV2.S at low or high dose, single or two shots; five or six received placebo; per-sample allocation not given. Sampling took place 63 days after the first vaccine or placebo injection. Study-level results: The placebo group had lower spike-specific TCR breadth than the vaccine recipients did.

As concerns this clone: No antigen is known for it.

The method was immunoSEQ multiplex PCR; TCRdb's version includes in-frame clones alone and lacks a portion of them. The sample shows roughly 380,000 clones, around 84% of them seen only once. CDR1 is SGHRS, CDR2 YFSETQ, per germline. The CDR3 is 16 amino acids. With 0 bases clipped from V and 3 bases from J, the junction kept 3 bases outside the gene matches. The source was peripheral blood, collected in a trial of Ad26.COV2.S vaccine versus placebo. V is TRBV5-1 and J is TRBJ2-3, with 11 bases aligning to TRBD1. This receptor was taken from a person between 18 and 59 years old who received the Ad26.COV2.S COVID-19 vaccine or a placebo. CDR3 DNA: TGCGCCAGCAGCTTGGCTGGGACAGGGGGTACAGATACGCAGTATTTT. This translates into CASSLAGTGGTDTQYF.